This entry concerns a single T cell receptor (beta chain). Its antigen is still unknown. The data are from a study of cytomegalovirus exposure and HLA in healthy donors. Study-level results: Among donors in an Asian-associated ancestry cluster, a later analysis reportedly found fewer N-insertions than the approximately 700-donor mean. The authors later found most CMV-associated TCR beta chains appeared HLA-restricted.

J was trimmed by 0 bases and V by 3 bases; bases with no gene match: 5. This CDR3 spans 17 amino acids. The V gene's germline CDR1 is MRHNA and CDR2 SNTAGT. This PCR relied on a set of 60 Vbeta primers and 13 Jbeta primers. Using immunoSEQ multiplex PCR, the repertoire was profiled, and TCRdb retains in-frame clones only, with some absent. The sample lists roughly 75,000 clones; roughly 88% were seen once. This receptor was taken from a man between 65 and 80 years old in good health and CMV-seropositive. This chain uses TRBV6-4 with TRBJ2-6; TRBD1 agrees at 7 bases. Sequencing used PBMCs. CDR3 sequence reads: CASSEQGLSSGANVLTF. Here the CDR3 DNA reads TGTGCCAGCAGTGAACAGGGGCTCAGCTCTGGGGCCAACGTCCTGACTTTC.